This entry lists 10 T cell receptor beta chains sequenced from one sample in a study of molecular identifiers for immune sequencing clone quantification. TCRdb fed the PCR reads into MiXCR, producing one record per CDR3 protein. The sample includes more than 450,000 distinct CDR3 sequences, around 23% of them seen just once. Source material: naive CD8+ T cells from blood, with Jurkat cell RNA spiked in. Subset defined: FACS-sorted CD8+CD4-CCR7+CD45RA+ naive T cells. Every receptor here comes from a human donor in good health. Some libraries in this study had Jurkat cell RNA spiked in.

As to this clonotype: A much larger clone is a single base away; this may be a read error. The rearrangement links TRBV4-1 to TRBJ2-7; D possibly corresponds to TRBD2 (6 bases). The V gene's germline CDR1 is MGHRA and CDR2 YSYEKL. The CDR3 length is 14 residues. The CDR3 region is CASRQGQDYYEQYF. The CDR3, as DNA: TGCGCCAGCAGGCAAGGGCAGGACTACTACGAGCAGTACTTC.

As concerns this clonotype: It may be a read error: a sequence one base away is much more abundant. The V and J genes are TRBV28 and TRBJ2-7; D might be TRBD1 or TRBD2, each matching 5 bases. The CDR3 runs to 14 residues. Per the germline V gene, CDR1 is MDHEN and CDR2 is SYDVKM. DNA of the CDR3: TGTGCCAGCAGTTACCGGGACGGAGACTACGAGCAGTCCTTC. Encoded protein: CASSYRDGDYEQSF.

The rearrangement uses TRBV27 and TRBJ2-2; the match to TRBD1 covers 8 bases. CDR3 length equals 16 residues. CDR1 is MNHEY, CDR2 SMNVEV, per germline (reference sequence). The V and J ends lost 5 bases and 6 bases, in that order; junction bases with no gene match: 11. CDR3 nucleotide sequence: TGTGCCAGCAGTCCGCAGGGGGCGGTGGGCGCCGGGGAGCTGTTTTTT. It codes for CASSPQGAVGAGELFF.

This clonotype was recorded a few times. The chain recombines TRBV25-1 with TRBJ2-2; D is unresolved. CDR3 size: 16 residues. V lost 0 bases and J lost 2, with 10 bases in between. Germline V lookup: CDR1 MGHDK, CDR2 SYGVNS. The CDR3 loop reads CASSEYLGHNTGELFF. In nucleotides, the CDR3 is TGTGCCAGCAGTGAATATCTAGGGCACAACACCGGGGAGCTGTTTTTT.

Of note for this clonotype: Just one base apart from a much larger clone, this may be a read error. The chain employs TRBV20-1 and TRBJ2-7; 8 positions agree with TRBD1. In germline, CDR1 is DFQATT, CDR2 SNEGSKA (reference sequence). V dropped 7 bases and J dropped 5; count of bases not matched to a gene: 7. This CDR3 spans 12 amino acids. The CDR3 DNA is TGCAGTGTTGAGGACAGGGACAACGAGCAGTACTTC. Encoded protein: CSVEDRDNEQYF.

This clonotype turned up a few times. The chain combines TRBV20-1 with TRBJ2-7; D might be TRBD1 (6 bases). The CDR3 is made up of 16 amino acids. Germline V CDR1 and CDR2: DFQATT, SNEGSKA (reference sequence). Trimming shortened V by 4 bases and J by 3 bases, and 22 bases separated the two germline ends. The CDR3 protein is CSANGRGVLPIYEQYF. The CDR3, as DNA: TGCAGTGCTAACGGCAGGGGCGTACTCCCAATCTACGAGCAGTACTTC.

This clonotype was observed once. Given a much more abundant clone one base away, this may be a read error. The chain has TRBV7-9 and TRBJ1-1, with 7 positions matching TRBD1. Germline assignment: CDR1 SEHNR and CDR2 FQNEAQ (reference sequence). The CDR3 loop spans 16 amino acids. V lost 4 bases, J lost 2 bases, and 10 bases stayed unmatched. The CDR3 here is CASSSATHRGNTEAFF. CDR3 coding DNA: TGTGCCAGCAGCTCCGCCACACACAGGGGTAACACTGAAGCTTTCTTT.

The J gene is TRBJ1-1, the V gene TRBV2; D is undetermined. V lost 6 bases and J lost 7, with 18 bases in between. This CDR3 spans 14 amino acids. Germline values: CDR1 SNHLY, CDR2 FYNNEI. In DNA form, the CDR3 reads TGTGCCAGCAGGAAGAAGGGCTCCTCGGGTGAAGCTTTCTTT. Translated, it gives CASRKKGSSGEAFF.

The V call is TRBV7-9, the J call TRBJ2-5, with D tentatively TRBD1 (5 bases). The V end was cut by 6 bases, the J end by 4 bases, with 12 bases between. The germline V gene encodes CDR1 SEHNR and CDR2 FQNEAQ (reference sequence). This CDR3 comprises 13 residues. CDR3 nucleotide sequence: TGTGCCAGCAGGGGGCCGTTTGTAGAGACCCAGTACTTC. This encodes CASRGPFVETQYF.

Concerning this clonotype: One end of the junction is discordant with germline, which a read error may explain. This sequence joins TRBV7-9 and TRBJ2-7, with D maybe TRBD2 (6 bases). CDR3 length: 16 residues. CDR1 is SEHNR, CDR2 FQNEAQ, per germline (reference sequence). CDR3 in amino acids: CASSPPPGLYFHERYF. In DNA, the CDR3 is TGTGCCAGCAGCCCCCCCCCGGGACTGTACTTTCACGAGCGGTACTTC.